A single T cell receptor beta chain is shown here with its context. What it recognizes is unknown. V gave up 7 bases and J gave up 6 bases; unmatched junction bases: 8. The CDR3 consists of 14 residues. CDR1 and CDR2 (germline): SQVTM, ANQGSEA. Data came from immunoSEQ multiplex PCR; TCRdb stores just in-frame clones and leaves some out. The sample yields roughly 56,000 clones, about 86% seen once. Autoimmune disease history or systemic immunosuppression led to patients being barred. This record comes from a study of OX40 agonist ivuxolimab in advanced cancers. Findings and limits, study-wide: Expanded clones belonging to CD8+ T cells outnumbered, on average, those of CD4+.

The rearrangement links TRBV29-1 to TRBJ2-1; 11 bases map to TRBD1. This sample comprised CD4+ or CD8+ T cells sorted from blood, obtained in a trial of the OX40 agonist ivuxolimab. This TCR came from an adult with an advanced solid tumor such as melanoma, head and neck, liver or kidney cancer. The CDR3 loop reads CSAQGQGAVNEQFF. The DNA for the CDR3 is TGCAGCGCCCAAGGACAGGGGGCTGTCAATGAGCAGTTCTTC.